Following are 5 T cell receptor beta chains from one sample sequenced in a study of cytomegalovirus exposure and HLA in healthy donors. Both 60 Vbeta primers and 13 Jbeta primers went into the PCR. Repertoires were generated with immunoSEQ multiplex PCR, while TCRdb's copy carries only in-frame clones and drops some. The data hold 89,000 or so clones, with roughly 73% observed a single time. The specimen sequenced was PBMCs. The receptors originated from a boy aged 5-17 years in good health and CMV-seronegative.

The chain has TRBV6-5 and TRBJ1-2; 8 nucleotides match TRBD1. This CDR3 spans 14 amino acids. Looked up from germline, CDR1 is MNHEY and CDR2 is SVGAGI. V was clipped by 5 bases and J by 4 bases; unmatched bases: 6. CDR3 sequence reads: CASSPDRATYGYTF. CDR3 coding DNA: TGTGCCAGCAGTCCGGACAGGGCTACCTATGGCTACACCTTC.

The V gene is TRBV6-4, the J gene TRBJ1-2; the D gene is possibly TRBD1 (5 bases). Looked up from germline, CDR1 is MRHNA and CDR2 is SNTAGT. Trimming removed 0 bases from V and 4 bases from J, with 9 bases in between. The CDR3 is 14 amino acids. The chain's CDR3 is CASSDSSGLYGYTF. The DNA for the CDR3 is TGTGCCAGCAGTGACTCCTCGGGACTCTATGGCTACACCTTC.

The chain links TRBV5-7 to TRBJ2-1; D possibly corresponds to TRBD1 (6 bases). TRBV5-7 is sorted into the ORF group, with uncertain function. V was pared by 3 bases and J by 2 bases, with 24 bases between. This CDR3 contains 19 residues. CDR3 in DNA: TGTGCCAGCAGCTCCCAACAGGACAGTAAGAATTCTACCTACAATGAGCAGTTCTTC. This codes for CASSSQQDSKNSTYNEQFF.

This clone showed up just once. The chain joins TRBV7-9 to TRBJ2-1; no definite D call. The V and J ends lost 1 base and 6 bases respectively, with 7 bases between them. Germline loops: CDR1 SEHNR, CDR2 FQNEAQ (reference sequence). The CDR3 consists of 13 residues. The CDR3 nucleotides are TGTGCCAGCAGCTTAGGCCAGTTCAATGAGCAGTTCTTC. Translated, it gives CASSLGQFNEQFF.

The chain couples TRBV6-5 to TRBJ1-2; the D is unclear. The CDR3 has 13 residues. Trimming removed 7 bases at V and 2 bases at J, with 11 bases between. In germline, CDR1 is MNHEY, CDR2 SVGAGI. CDR3 region: CASTRTFNYGYTF. CDR3 in DNA: TGTGCCAGCACCCGGACTTTCAACTATGGCTACACCTTC.